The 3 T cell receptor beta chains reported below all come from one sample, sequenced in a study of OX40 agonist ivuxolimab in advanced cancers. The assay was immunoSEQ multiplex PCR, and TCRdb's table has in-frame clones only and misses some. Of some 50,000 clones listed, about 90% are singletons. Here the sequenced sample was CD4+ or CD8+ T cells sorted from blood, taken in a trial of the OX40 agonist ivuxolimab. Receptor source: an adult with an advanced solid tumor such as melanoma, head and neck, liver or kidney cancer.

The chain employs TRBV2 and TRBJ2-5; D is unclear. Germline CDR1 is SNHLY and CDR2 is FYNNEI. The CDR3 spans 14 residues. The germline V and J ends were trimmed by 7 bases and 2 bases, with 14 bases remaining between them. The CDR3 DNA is TGTGCCAGCACCCGTGTAAGGAATCAAGAGACCCAGTACTTC. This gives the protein CASTRVRNQETQYF.

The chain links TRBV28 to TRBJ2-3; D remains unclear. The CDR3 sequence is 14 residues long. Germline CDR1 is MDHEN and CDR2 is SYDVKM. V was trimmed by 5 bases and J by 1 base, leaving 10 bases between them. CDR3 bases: TGTGCCAGCAGTACTCGACGTCGCACAGATACGCAGTATTTT. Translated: CASSTRRRTDTQYF.

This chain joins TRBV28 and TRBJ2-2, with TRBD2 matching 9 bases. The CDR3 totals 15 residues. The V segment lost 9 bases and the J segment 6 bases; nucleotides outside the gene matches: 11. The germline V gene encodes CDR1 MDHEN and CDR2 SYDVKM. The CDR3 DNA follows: TGTGCCAGTCAGAATAGCGGGAGAGAGGCCGGGGAGCTGTTTTTT. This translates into CASQNSGREAGELFF. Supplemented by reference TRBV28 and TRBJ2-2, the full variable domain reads DVKVTQSSRYLVKRTGEKVFLECVQDMDHENMFWYRQDPGLGLRLIYFSYDVKMKEKGDIPEGYSVSREKKERFSLILESASTNQTSMYLCASQNSGREAGELFFGEGSRLTVL.